One TCR beta chain is described in this entry. Its specific antigen is unknown. Qualities for individual bases were not recorded, and no much larger clone is one base off. These data originate in a study of shared clonotypes between healthy human individuals (dated by TCRdb to about 2020). In terms of the full investigation: Three men and two women, aged 18 to 49 years, made up the cohort. To estimate repertoire size and how much clonotype sharing occurs between individuals, the study deeply sequenced the blood TCR repertoires of a handful of healthy adults. Per donor, three plates each were used for CD4 naive and CD4 memory, two for CD8 naive, and one for CD8 memory. To increase sequencing depth and limit assay-specific biases, TCR repertoire library preparation and sequencing were carried out by different laboratories using diverse techniques. Per donor, leukapheresis produced somewhere between about 0.8 and 9 billion PBMCs.

The CDR3 runs 15 residues from the cysteine to the phenylalanine. Left in the record is the CDR3 DNA by itself, 45 bases read in frame from the first base. The germline V gene (reference sequence) gives CDR1 as MNHEY and CDR2 as SMNVEV. TCR CDR3 regions were amplified from genomic DNA by multiplex PCR using the deep immunoSEQ assay. Extracted genomic DNA from each cell subset was distributed evenly across all wells of several immunoSEQ 96-well plates, and each plate was treated as a replicate. Each replicate PCR for sorted subsets received roughly 0.2 ug genomic DNA, equal to some 32,000 T cell genomes. Purified libraries were quantified with a Qubit 3.0 fluorometer, sized on a Bioanalyzer 2100, and re-quantified with the KAPA Library Quantification kit. Every immunoSEQ 96-well plate was sequenced on a separate single-read 150-cycle Illumina NextSeq 550 flow cell. In the original analysis: The immunoSEQ output contained only junctional sequences without quality scores, so filtering could not match that applied to full-length reads. Sequences were annotated with PyIR, a Python wrapper for IgBLAST v1.9, using IMGT germline references to assign V/J genes and CDR3. Any read was removed if the V/J assignment was weak (E-value above 1e-6), the CDR3 was missing, or the read contained stop codons, out-of-frame junctions, or ambiguous translated residues. V3J clonotypes were defined by identical inferred V gene, J gene, and CDR3 amino acid sequence. Percentage overlap between repertoires was computed as shared unique clonotypes divided by the size of the smaller repertoire. Richness of each repertoire was evaluated using RTK rarefaction, the Chao1 estimator, and Recon v2.1 estimates of unobserved clonotypes. OLGA was used to compute generation probabilities for all TCRbeta clonotypes that the gDNA method yielded from a handful of donors. As stored in TCRdb, this immuneACCESS dataset retains in-frame rearrangements with V and J assigned. A fraction of the clones does not appear; measured against another copy, unresolved V genes explain less than half of the discrepancy, and the remainder lacks a known reason. The V and J calls and clone size were taken over from that table, and D and trimming were inferred from the DNA. Across this sample there are 550,000 to 750,000 clones, with around 95% seen only once. The ten largest account for 0.11% of the sample.

Here is what the overall study found, with its caveats: Compared with non-shared clonotypes, clonotypes shared by all four sorted-subset donors had higher generation probabilities. About 5% of naive CD4, 3% to 4% of naive CD8, 2% to 2.5% of memory CD4, and 0.4% of memory CD8 clonotypes were shared across several donors. Pairwise subsampling indicated that sequencing depth was expected to affect the degree of clonotype sharing among donors. Naive subsets generally had larger estimated clonotype richness than memory subsets. Incomplete sequencing was indicated by rarefaction of sorted-subset datasets, despite the large sequencing depth. Only blood was sampled, and tissue TCR repertoires likely differ from those in blood. Because the study included only a small number of donors, the genetic and exposure-history diversity represented was limited.

CD8 naive samples were obtained by positive selection for CCR7 among CD45RO-negative cells, yielding a CD45RA+CCR7+ population from which TemRA cells were excluded. The donors were healthy, HIV-negative adults with no recently reported acute infections or vaccinations. Every donor was a Caucasian adult residing in Nashville, Tennessee, USA. After blood collection by leukapheresis, PBMCs were isolated using Ficoll-Histopaque density gradient centrifugation and then cryopreserved in the vapor phase of liquid nitrogen. Analytical flow cytometry was used to check the purity and quantity of every magnetically sorted T cell population. From each sorted fraction, genomic DNA was isolated and quantified by UV absorbance on a Nanodrop 2000c.

This TCR derives from a woman aged 30 to 39 in good health. Specimen: naive CD8+ T cells sorted from blood. This sample's cell subset or site label indicates: CD45RA+CCR7+. The chain is assembled from TRBV27 and TRBJ2-7; the central 7 bases match TRBD1. The J call could be wrong; TRBJ2-1 is a better fit for the DNA end. The sequence in DNA is TGTGCCAGCAGTTTAAGACAGGGCCGATCCTACGAGCAGTTCTTC. Its amino acids are CASSLRQGRSYEQFF.